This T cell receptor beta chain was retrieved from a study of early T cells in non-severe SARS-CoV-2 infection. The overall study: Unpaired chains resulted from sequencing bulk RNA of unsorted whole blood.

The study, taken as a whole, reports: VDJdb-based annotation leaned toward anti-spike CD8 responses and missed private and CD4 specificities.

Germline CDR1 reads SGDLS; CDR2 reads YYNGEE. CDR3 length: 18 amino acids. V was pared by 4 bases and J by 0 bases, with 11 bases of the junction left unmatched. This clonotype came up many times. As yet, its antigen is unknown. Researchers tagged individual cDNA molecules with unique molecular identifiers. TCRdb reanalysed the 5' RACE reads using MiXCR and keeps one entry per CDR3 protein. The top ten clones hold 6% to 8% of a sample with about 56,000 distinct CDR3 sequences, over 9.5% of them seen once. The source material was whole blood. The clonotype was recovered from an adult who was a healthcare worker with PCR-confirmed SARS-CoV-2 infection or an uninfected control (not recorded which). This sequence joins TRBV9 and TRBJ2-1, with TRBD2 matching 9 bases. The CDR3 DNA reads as TGTGCCAGCAGCCCCCGGGCTAGCGGGATCAGCTCCTACAATGAGCAGTTCTTC. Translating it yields CASSPRASGISSYNEQFF.